This T cell receptor (beta chain) originates from a study of blood T cell dynamics during melanoma immunotherapy. Findings and caveats of the study: PBMC repertoires of eventual disease-control patients split at W3 into clonality or diversity gains. It remained unknown if the driving T cell clones were melanoma-specific.

In the case of this clone: The antigen remains undetermined.

A fixed DNA input of around 0.35 ug was used per bulk PBMC sample. The assay was immunoSEQ multiplex PCR, and TCRdb's table has in-frame clones only and misses some. The profile shows just over 7,000 clones, about 80% of them singletons. This sample's time point: pre-treatment baseline. Prior systemic cancer therapy, immunosuppressant use and other active malignancies excluded patients. This CDR3 has 13 amino acids. V gave up 5 bases and J gave up 4 bases, with 11 bases separating them. Looked up from germline, CDR1 is LNHDA and CDR2 is SQIVND (reference sequence). This chain uses TRBV19 with TRBJ2-5; D possibly corresponds to TRBD2 (6 bases). The clonotype comes from a human donor with melanoma. Sample: blood, taken from a patient treated with checkpoint blockade. CDR3 residues: CASSEGGTETQYF. The DNA of the CDR3 is TGTGCCAGTAGTGAGGGCGGGACAGAGACCCAGTACTTC. Drawing the rest from reference TRBV19 and TRBJ2-5, the complete variable domain is DGGITQSPKYLFRKEGQNVTLSCEQNLNHDAMYWYRQDPGQGLRLIYYSQIVNDFQKGDIAEGYSVSREKKESFPLTVTSAQKNPTAFYLCASSEGGTETQYFGPGTRLLVL.